The next 8 T cell receptor beta chains were all read from a single sample in a study of Graves' ophthalmopathy and Graves' hyperthyroidism. Transcripts of RNA were the source for amplifying TCR beta CDR3 regions. Second-round multiplex PCR followed a first-round RT-PCR using HTBI primers. A single record per CDR3 protein comes from TCRdb applying MiXCR to the multiplex PCR reads. The sample consists of some 1.1 million distinct CDR3 sequences, less than 45% of them appearing once. Sequencing input: peripheral blood or thyroid tissue (not recorded which). Receptors were obtained from an adult man with Graves' hyperthyroidism.

CDR3 protein: CASSHGDKRCEQYF. The CDR3 DNA reads as TGTGCCAGCAGCCATGGGGACAAGCGGTGCGAGCAGTACTTC. The V gene is TRBV7-9, the J gene TRBJ2-7, with D tentatively TRBD1 (6 bases). This CDR3 region has 14 residues. The germline gives CDR1 SEHNR, CDR2 FQNEAQ (reference sequence). The V and J ends lost 5 bases and 6 bases respectively, with 17 bases between them.

In this sample, this clonotype turned up many times. The CDR3 loop is CATSDTSVEQETQYF. The CDR3 DNA follows: TGTGCCACCAGTGATACTAGCGTCGAACAAGAGACCCAGTACTTC. This chain joins TRBV24-1 and TRBJ2-5; 7 positions match TRBD2. V trimming: 3 bases; J trimming: 2 bases; junction bases outside the gene matches: 5. The CDR3 has 15 amino acids. CDR1 is KGHDR and CDR2 is SFDVKD in the germline V gene.

This sequence joins TRBV11-2 and TRBJ1-3; D remains ambiguous. Trimming removed 7 bases at V and 0 bases at J, with 10 bases between. Germline CDR1 and CDR2: SGHAT and FQNNGV. The length of the CDR3 is 14 residues. CDR3 bases: TGTGCCAGCACCCTGGGTATCTCTGGAAACACCATATATTTT. Residues: CASTLGISGNTIYF.

This clonotype was observed a handful of times. Because the CDR3 is missing its conserved closing phenylalanine or tryptophan, this is likely a read error. This chain uses TRBV2 with TRBJ1-6, with no clear D. The germline CDR1 and CDR2 sequences are SNHLY and FYNNEI. The CDR3 has 13 amino acids. The V end lost 9 bases, the J end lost 10 bases, and 16 bases lay between the germline ends. The CDR3 protein is CARSGSSGSPLHL. CDR3 coding DNA: TGTGCCAGGTCGGGATCTTCGGGGTCACCCCTCCACCTT.

This clonotype was seen at least ten times. This chain joins TRBV19 and TRBJ1-5, with TRBD1 matching over 9 bases. Germline CDR1 and CDR2: LNHDA and SQIVND (reference sequence). The V gene end was trimmed by 8 bases and the J gene end by 2 bases; junction bases not matched to a gene: 7. The CDR3 sequence is 15 residues long. The CDR3 DNA reads TGTGCCAGTCACAAACAGGGGGCTGGCAATCAGCCCCAGCATTTT. Protein sequence: CASHKQGAGNQPQHF. Based on the CDR3 plus reference TRBV19 and TRBJ1-5, the full variable domain is DGGITQSPKYLFRKEGQNVTLSCEQNLNHDAMYWYRQDPGQGLRLIYYSQIVNDFQKGDIAEGYSVSREKKESFPLTVTSAQKNPTAFYLCASHKQGAGNQPQHFGDGTRLSIL.

The chain couples TRBV20-1 to TRBJ1-5, with a weak D call TRBD1 (5 bases). Between the trimmed V and J ends, which lost 3 bases and 13 bases, there was a span of 37 bases. Germline CDR1 is DFQATT and CDR2 is SNEGSKA (reference sequence). The CDR3 contains 19 residues. The CDR3 region is CSARPPGGGSGSGLLAQHF. The CDR3 coding sequence is TGCAGTGCTAGGCCTCCCGGGGGAGGGTCAGGGTCTGGACTGCTGGCACAGCATTTT.

This clonotype showed up just a few times. The chain combines TRBV20-1 with TRBJ1-1; D not certain. Trimming pared 6 bases from V and 0 bases from J, leaving 8 bases between. The V gene's germline CDR1 is DFQATT and CDR2 SNEGSKA (reference sequence). The CDR3 totals 12 residues. The chain's CDR3 is CSAQTMNTEAFF. The CDR3 DNA follows: TGCAGTGCGCAAACCATGAACACTGAAGCTTTCTTT.

Ten or more counts support this clonotype. This rearrangement joins TRBV6-5 to TRBJ1-4; D possibly corresponds to TRBD1 (6 bases). Trimming removed 8 bases from V and 5 bases from J, with 15 bases in between. The germline CDR1 and CDR2 sequences are MNHEY and SVGAGI. The CDR3 consists of 14 residues. The CDR3 DNA follows: TGTGCCAGCCTTGAAGGGGGGGTCAATGAAAAACTGTTTTTT. Its protein product is CASLEGGVNEKLFF.